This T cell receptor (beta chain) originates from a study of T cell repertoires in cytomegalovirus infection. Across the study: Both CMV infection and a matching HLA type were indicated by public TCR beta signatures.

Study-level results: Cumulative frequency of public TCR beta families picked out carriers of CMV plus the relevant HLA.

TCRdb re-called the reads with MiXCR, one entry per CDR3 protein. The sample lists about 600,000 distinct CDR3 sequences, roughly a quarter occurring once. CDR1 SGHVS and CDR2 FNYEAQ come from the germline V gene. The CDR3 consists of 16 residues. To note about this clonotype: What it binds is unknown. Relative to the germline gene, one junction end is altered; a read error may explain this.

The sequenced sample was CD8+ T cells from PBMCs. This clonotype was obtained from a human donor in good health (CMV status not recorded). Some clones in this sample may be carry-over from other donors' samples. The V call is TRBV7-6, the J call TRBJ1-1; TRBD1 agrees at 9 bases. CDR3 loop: CANSQATGGWNTEAFF. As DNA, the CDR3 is TGTGCCAACAGCCAGGCGACAGGGGGATGGAACACTGAAGCTTTCTTT.